Described below is a single TCR beta chain sequence and its context. The antigen is not known. The CDR3 sequence is 12 residues long. V trimming: 4 bases; J trimming: 16 bases; junction bases outside the gene matches: 10. Germline V gene sequence: CDR1 SGHRS, CDR2 YFSETQ. This sample stems from a study of OX40 agonist ivuxolimab in advanced cancers. Study background: From about 23 to 85 years was the age range, with a mean of around 60 years, and around 84% were male.

Findings of the study overall: Relative to CD4+ cells, CD8+ T cells on average had more expanded clones. Among patients with partial responses at 0.1-3.0 mg/kg, clonal expansion was among the lowest.

The assay was immunoSEQ multiplex PCR, and TCRdb's table has in-frame clones only and misses some. This repertoire shows roughly 93,000 clones, about 90% found once; its top ten account for 1.6%. The clonotype originates from an adult with an advanced solid tumor such as melanoma, head and neck, liver or kidney cancer. J is TRBJ2-1 and V is TRBV5-1; 8 bases fit TRBD1. The sequencing used CD4+ or CD8+ T cells sorted from blood, collected in a trial of the OX40 agonist ivuxolimab. The CDR3 region has the DNA TGCGCCAGCAGCCCTACCGGGACAGGCGGTTTCTTC. It is translated as CASSPTGTGGFF.